This TCR beta chain emerged from a study of a mutant IDH1 vaccine in newly diagnosed glioma. Whole-study findings and limits: Altogether, 80% to 95% of patients exhibited vaccine-induced immune responses.

The sample's time point: week 11, during vaccination. In the vaccine, a single dose held 300 ug of the mutant IDH1 20-mer peptide, along with topical imiquimod. On this clone itself: Its antigen remains unknown.

Assay used: immunoSEQ multiplex PCR; TCRdb lists only in-frame clones, some missing. This table holds roughly 120,000 clones, roughly 77% found once. The germline CDR1 and CDR2 sequences are SGHTA and FQGNSA. The CDR3 has 13 amino acids. Between the trimmed V and J ends, which lost 2 bases and 10 bases, there was a span of 13 bases. The chain has TRBV7-2 and TRBJ2-3, with D possibly TRBD1 on 6 matching bases. This clonotype was obtained from a man aged 40-50 years with glioma. The starting material was PBMCs, obtained from a glioma patient whose treatment included an IDH1 peptide vaccine. CDR3 region: CASSLLVGGAQYF. CDR3 coding DNA: TGTGCCAGCAGCTTATTGGTTGGGGGCGCGCAGTATTTT.